This section outlines one T cell receptor (beta chain) sequence together with its context. Its matching antigen is unknown. PCR involved 60 Vbeta and 13 Jbeta primers. Only in-frame clones appear in the TCRdb table, and some are missing; sequencing was by immunoSEQ multiplex PCR. This table has 150,000 to 200,000 clones, 70% to 90% appearing once. The data belong to a study of cytomegalovirus exposure and HLA in healthy donors. Background on the study: Sequencing of about 179 million T cells in an earlier analysis found more than 100 million unique TCR beta sequences. Study results and limitations: Earlier results showed most TCR beta V segments being productive about 90% or about 30% of the time. Cytomegalovirus association was assigned to about 150 TCR beta chains.

Healthy people donating bone marrow made up the donors. V dropped 3 bases and J dropped 2 bases, with 13 bases sitting between them. Per the germline V gene, CDR1 is SGHAT and CDR2 is FQNNGV. This CDR3 has 15 residues. The sequence derives from a girl aged 5 to 17 in good health and CMV-seropositive. Sample: PBMCs. The genes are TRBV11-2 and TRBJ1-2; D is undetermined. The CDR3 spells CASSFGGVGNYGYTF. The CDR3 region has the DNA TGTGCCAGCAGCTTTGGAGGCGTAGGGAACTATGGCTACACCTTC.